The 3 T cell receptor beta chains reported below all come from one sample, sequenced in a study of T cell responses to AZD1222 COVID-19 vaccine. TCRdb's copy holds only in-frame clones and misses some; the assay was immunoSEQ multiplex PCR. The data show over 120,000 clones, with approximately 90% seen just once and 1.6% held by the top ten. Here the sequenced sample was peripheral blood, taken on day 0 of AZD1222 vaccination. The origin of the receptors is an adult in good health.

The chain combines TRBV6-5 with TRBJ1-6; D is uncertain. Germline V gene data show CDR1 as MNHEY and CDR2 as SVGAGI. The V and J ends lost 8 bases and 6 bases respectively, with 11 bases between them. The CDR3 loop spans 13 amino acids. The CDR3 reads CASELQINSPLHF. In DNA form, the CDR3 reads TGTGCCAGCGAGTTACAGATTAATTCACCCCTCCACTTT.

The gene calls are TRBV28 and TRBJ1-5; D perhaps matches TRBD1 (5 bases). CDR3 length equals 13 residues. Germline V gene data show CDR1 as MDHEN and CDR2 as SYDVKM. V was clipped by 8 bases and J by 9 bases, with 17 bases between them. CDR3 residues: CASGREGLGPQHF. The CDR3 DNA sequence: TGTGCCAGCGGCCGAGAGGGGTTAGGGCCCCAGCATTTT.

The rearrangement links TRBV4-2 to TRBJ2-7; D not certain. The V gene lost 0 bases and the J gene lost 5 bases, with 11 bases spanning the gap. The CDR3 totals 14 residues. Germline loops: CDR1 LGHNA, CDR2 YNFKEQ. CDR3 sequence (DNA): TGTGCCAGCAGCCAAGATCTACGACCGGACGAGCAGTACTTC. Amino acid sequence: CASSQDLRPDEQYF.